Shown below are 17 T cell receptor beta chains from a single sample sequenced in a study of blood T cell repertoires in COVID-19. Assay: immunoSEQ multiplex PCR; the TCRdb copy retains only in-frame clones and omits some. The table has 8,800 or so clones, 84% seen once. The sequenced sample consisted of peripheral blood. Source of these receptors: a human donor in a cohort sampled during active COVID-19.

V is TRBV18 and J is TRBJ2-1, with a possible D match to TRBD2 (5 bases). With 5 bases removed from V and 4 bases from J, the gap between germline ends came to 15 bases. Germline lookup yields CDR1 KGHSH and CDR2 LQKENI. The CDR3 length is 15 residues. The CDR3 spells CASSAGSGTYNEQFF. CDR3 bases: TGTGCCAGCTCAGCGGGCAGCGGAACTTACAATGAGCAGTTCTTC.

The chain is built from TRBV29-1 and TRBJ2-1; 9 nucleotides line up with TRBD1. In germline, CDR1 is SQVTM, CDR2 ANQGSEA. The CDR3 totals 13 residues. Trimming removed 7 bases from V and 3 bases from J; junction bases left unmatched: 4. Written as DNA, the CDR3 is TGCAGCGGGGGACAGGGAATCTACAATGAGCAGTTCTTC. It yields the protein CSGGQGIYNEQFF.

The chain has TRBV6-4 and TRBJ2-3; D is perhaps TRBD2 (5 bases). The germline V gene has CDR1 MRHNA and CDR2 SNTAGT. V lost 4 bases and J 8 bases, leaving 10 bases between the germline ends. This CDR3 is 12 amino acids long. For the CDR3, the DNA is TGTGCCAGCAGTGGACTTCGGGGTACGCAGTATTTT. It specifies CASSGLRGTQYF.

CDR3 protein: CASSLVDNEQFF. The CDR3 nucleotides read TGTGCCAGCAGCTTGGTCGACAATGAGCAGTTCTTC. V gene TRBV5-4 combines with J gene TRBJ2-1, with D unresolved. The germline V gene encodes CDR1 SGHNT and CDR2 YYREEE (reference sequence). The CDR3 contains 12 residues. V was pared by 0 bases and J by 5 bases, with 3 bases between.

The V call is TRBV15, the J call TRBJ2-1, with D possibly TRBD1 on 5 matching bases. The CDR3 totals 13 residues. The V gene's germline CDR1 is LNHNV and CDR2 YYDKDF (reference sequence). The V end lost 2 bases, the J end lost 4 bases, and 6 bases lay between the germline ends. The CDR3 region has the DNA TGTGCCACCAGCAGACACAGGTACAATGAGCAGTTCTTC. Its protein is CATSRHRYNEQFF. Full variable domain (missing parts from reference TRBV15 and TRBJ2-1): DAMVIQNPRYQVTQFGKPVTLSCSQTLNHNVMYWYQQKSSQAPKLLFHYYDKDFNNEADTPDNFQSRRPNTSFCFLDIRSPGLGDTAMYLCATSRHRYNEQFFGPGTRLTVL.

The V and J genes are TRBV7-8 and TRBJ2-1, with 7 nucleotides matching TRBD2. V lost 1 base, J lost 4 bases, and 4 bases stayed unmatched. The CDR3 covers 15 residues. Per the germline V gene, CDR1 is SGHVS and CDR2 is FQNEAQ. The CDR3 coding sequence is TGTGCCAGCAGCTTAGGTAGCGGGCTATACAATGAGCAGTTCTTC. Translated, it gives CASSLGSGLYNEQFF. Complete variable domain (other parts from reference TRBV7-8 and TRBJ2-1): GAGVSQSPRYKVAKRGQDVALRCDPISGHVSLFWYQQALGQGPEFLTYFQNEAQLDKSGLPSDRFFAERPEGSVSTLKIQRTQQEDSAVYLCASSLGSGLYNEQFFGPGTRLTVL.

The chain links TRBV4-2 to TRBJ1-4; possibly TRBD1 for D (5 bases). There are 14 residues in the CDR3. Trimming pared 1 base from V and 3 bases from J, leaving 6 bases between. From germline, CDR1 is LGHNA and CDR2 YNFKEQ. CDR3 sequence (DNA): TGTGCCAGCAGCCAAGGACAGCCTAATGAAAAACTGTTTTTT. Its protein is CASSQGQPNEKLFF.

The V call is TRBV30, the J call TRBJ2-5; D gene uncertain. CDR3 size: 11 residues. CDR1 is GTSNPN and CDR2 is SVGIG in the germline V gene (reference sequence). V lost 1 base to trimming and J lost 4 bases, with 4 bases between them. CDR3 coding DNA: TGTGCCTGGAGTGGGAGAGAGACCCAGTACTTC. This encodes CAWSGRETQYF. Looking up the rest from reference TRBV30 and TRBJ2-5 gives the full variable domain: SQTIHQWPATLVQPVGSPLSLECTVEGTSNPNLYWYRQAAGRGLQLLFYSVGIGQISSEVPQNLSASRPQDRQFILSSKKLLLSDSGFYLCAWSGRETQYFGPGTRLLVL.

This rearrangement joins TRBV5-8 to TRBJ2-1; 11 bases line up with TRBD2. This CDR3 region has 16 residues. CDR1 SGHTS and CDR2 YDEGEE come from the germline V gene. The V segment lost 4 bases and the J segment 3 bases; nucleotides outside the gene matches: 6. The CDR3 here is CASSPSGRRNYNEQFF. DNA for the CDR3: TGTGCCAGCAGCCCTAGCGGGAGGAGGAACTACAATGAGCAGTTCTTC.

The V call is TRBV7-3, the J call TRBJ2-2, with 14 bases identical to TRBD2. Germline CDR1 SGHTA, CDR2 FQGTGA. This CDR3 spans 17 amino acids. Trimming at V came to 6 bases and at J to 8 bases, leaving 11 bases not matched to a gene. CDR3 sequence: CASSRTSGRLKRGELFF. As DNA, the CDR3 is TGTGCCAGCAGTCGGACTAGCGGGAGGTTAAAGCGAGGGGAGCTGTTTTTT.

V is TRBV14 and J is TRBJ1-1; D is uncertain. With 1 base removed from V and 6 bases from J, the gap between germline ends came to 6 bases. CDR3 length equals 12 residues. Germline CDR1 and CDR2: SGHDN and FVKESK. In nucleotides, the CDR3 is TGTGCCAGCAGCCAAGTAGCAGCTGAAGCTTTCTTT. It is translated as CASSQVAAEAFF.

This clone appeared a single time. V is TRBV4-2 and J is TRBJ2-3; TRBD1 matches 9 bases. V shed 4 bases, J shed 1 base, and the junction held 15 bases outside the gene matches. Germline V CDR1 and CDR2: LGHNA, YNFKEQ. CDR3 length: 19 amino acids. As DNA, the CDR3 is TGTGCCAGCAGCCCCCGACAGGGGGAGGGTTGGTTTGGCACAGATACGCAGTATTTT. Translated: CASSPRQGEGWFGTDTQYF.

The chain employs TRBV10-2 and TRBJ1-1; 12 bases fit TRBD1. The CDR3 contains 18 residues. Unmatched junction bases numbered 13, after V lost 3 bases and J lost 5 bases. CDR1 and CDR2 (germline): WSHSY, SAAADI. Written as DNA, the CDR3 is TGCGCCAGCAGTGACCCGGGGGGACAGGGGGCCTATGGAACTGAAGCTTTCTTT. The encoded protein is CASSDPGGQGAYGTEAFF.

The chain employs TRBV7-8 and TRBJ1-2, with TRBD1 matching 8 bases. The CDR3 contains 15 residues. V lost 4 bases to trimming and J lost 2 bases; unmatched junction nucleotides: 6. Germline V gene data show CDR1 as SGHVS and CDR2 as FQNEAQ. The CDR3 sequence: CASSYTGQGNYGYTF. CDR3 DNA: TGTGCCAGCAGCTACACCGGACAGGGCAACTATGGCTACACCTTC. The full variable domain, rest sourced from reference TRBV7-8 and TRBJ1-2, is GAGVSQSPRYKVAKRGQDVALRCDPISGHVSLFWYQQALGQGPEFLTYFQNEAQLDKSGLPSDRFFAERPEGSVSTLKIQRTQQEDSAVYLCASSYTGQGNYGYTFGSGTRLTVV.

This chain links TRBV7-2 with TRBJ2-7, with a tentative D call TRBD2 (6 bases). CDR1 and CDR2 (germline): SGHTA, FQGNSA. This CDR3 is 15 amino acids long. V lost 0 bases to trimming and J lost 3 bases, with 12 bases between them. Written as DNA, the CDR3 is TGTGCCAGCAGCTTAGCCGGGACTTCCTACTACGAGCAGTACTTC. It translates to CASSLAGTSYYEQYF.

This chain uses TRBV7-6 with TRBJ2-1; a weak D match, TRBD2 (5 bases). Trimming pared 2 bases from V and 2 bases from J, leaving 13 bases between. Germline CDR1 is SGHVS and CDR2 is FNYEAQ. The CDR3 loop spans 16 amino acids. The CDR3 protein is CASSLWGAATYNEQFF. The CDR3 DNA is TGTGCCAGCAGCTTATGGGGAGCGGCCACCTACAATGAGCAGTTCTTC.

This chain joins TRBV5-1 and TRBJ2-5, with TRBD2 matching over 7 bases. The CDR3 sequence is 15 residues long. The junction had 3 bases not matched to a gene; V was cut back by 0 bases and J by 1 base. Germline assignment: CDR1 SGHRS and CDR2 YFSETQ. The CDR3 sequence: CASSLGPSGQETQYF. The CDR3 nucleotides read TGCGCCAGCAGCTTGGGGCCTAGCGGCCAAGAGACCCAGTACTTC.